This TCR beta chain was obtained from a study of early T cells in non-severe SARS-CoV-2 infection. The overall study: The chains were unpaired, and the sequenced material was bulk RNA from unsorted whole blood.

Germline CDR1 and CDR2: SGHNT and YYREEE (reference sequence). The germline V and J ends were trimmed by 1 base and 5 bases, with 17 bases remaining between them. CDR3 length: 16 amino acids. This clonotype turned up a few times. Individual cDNA molecules were tagged with unique molecular identifiers. One entry per CDR3 protein, called by TCRdb with MiXCR from the 5' RACE reads. The sample consists of 60,000 to 70,000 distinct CDR3 sequences, 8% to 9.5% of them appearing once. The clonotype comes from an adult who was a healthcare worker with PCR-confirmed SARS-CoV-2 infection or an uninfected control (not recorded which). J is TRBJ2-3 and V is TRBV5-4; tentatively, D is TRBD1 or TRBD2 (7 bases each). Material for sequencing was whole blood. DNA of the CDR3: TGTGCCAGCAGCTTGTCAGGGGGGGAAGGAGGAGATACGCAGTATTTT. Translation gives CASSLSGGEGGDTQYF.